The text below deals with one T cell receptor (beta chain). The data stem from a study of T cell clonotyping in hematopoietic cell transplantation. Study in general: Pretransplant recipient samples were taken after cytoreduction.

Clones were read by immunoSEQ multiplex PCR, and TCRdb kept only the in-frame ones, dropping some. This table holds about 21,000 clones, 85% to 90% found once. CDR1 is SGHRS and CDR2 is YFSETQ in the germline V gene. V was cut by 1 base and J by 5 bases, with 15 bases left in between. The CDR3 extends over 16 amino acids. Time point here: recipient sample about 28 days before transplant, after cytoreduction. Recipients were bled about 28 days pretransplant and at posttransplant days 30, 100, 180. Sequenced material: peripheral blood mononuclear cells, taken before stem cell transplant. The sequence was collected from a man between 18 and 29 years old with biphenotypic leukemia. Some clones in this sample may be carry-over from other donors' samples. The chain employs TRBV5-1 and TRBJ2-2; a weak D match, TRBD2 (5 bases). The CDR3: CASSLRTGVGTGELFF. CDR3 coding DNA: TGCGCCAGCAGCTTGCGGACCGGGGTTGGGACCGGGGAGCTGTTTTTT.